This T cell receptor (beta chain) is drawn from a study of shared clonotypes between healthy human individuals. As processed by the authors: ImmunoSEQ gave junction-only sequences without quality scores, so filtering differed. Assay: immunoSEQ multiplex PCR; the TCRdb copy retains only in-frame clones and omits some. The V and J calls and clone size are taken from that table; D and trimming were inferred from the DNA. The sample lists 2,500,000 or so clones, around 90% occurring once. Concerning this clone itself: Its cognate antigen is unknown.

General study results and limits: A limitation of the genetic and exposure-history diversity represented arose from few donors. Measured sharing among donors was expected to vary with sequencing depth.

Germline loops: CDR1 MGHRA, CDR2 YSYEKL. The CDR3 has 17 residues. The J segment lost 6 bases and the V segment lost 4 bases, leaving 13 bases of the junction unmatched. The chain employs TRBV4-1 and TRBJ2-2, with 8 bases matching TRBD2. The source is a man aged 18 to 30 in good health. Some clones in this sample may be carry-over from other donors' samples. Sequenced sample: naive CD4+ T cells from PBMCs. Subset described: CD45RA+ positively selected. The CDR3 nucleotides are TGCGCCAGCAGCCCTGGGGCGAGCGGGAGAGGGTCCGGGGAGCTGTTTTTT. This codes for CASSPGASGRGSGELFF.